This TCR beta chain was retrieved from a study of T cell changes during pregnancy in multiple sclerosis. Assay: immunoSEQ multiplex PCR; the TCRdb copy retains only in-frame clones and omits some. The sample has roughly 36,000 clones; roughly 91% are singletons. V was shortened by 0 bases and J by 4 bases, with 27 bases between the two germline ends. Germline V gene lookup returns CDR1 GTSNPN and CDR2 SVGIG (reference sequence). This CDR3 is built from 19 residues. This sequence joins TRBV30 and TRBJ2-5, with a tentative D call TRBD1 (7 bases). The receptor comes from a female donor with multiple sclerosis, enrolled in a pregnancy study. This specimen consisted of CD8+ T cells from peripheral blood mononuclear cells, obtained in the second trimester of pregnancy. The DNA for the CDR3 is TGTGCCTGGAGTGTTAAAGGGGGCTTCACCCACAGGGGAGGAGAGACCCAGTACTTC. It specifies CAWSVKGGFTHRGGETQYF.